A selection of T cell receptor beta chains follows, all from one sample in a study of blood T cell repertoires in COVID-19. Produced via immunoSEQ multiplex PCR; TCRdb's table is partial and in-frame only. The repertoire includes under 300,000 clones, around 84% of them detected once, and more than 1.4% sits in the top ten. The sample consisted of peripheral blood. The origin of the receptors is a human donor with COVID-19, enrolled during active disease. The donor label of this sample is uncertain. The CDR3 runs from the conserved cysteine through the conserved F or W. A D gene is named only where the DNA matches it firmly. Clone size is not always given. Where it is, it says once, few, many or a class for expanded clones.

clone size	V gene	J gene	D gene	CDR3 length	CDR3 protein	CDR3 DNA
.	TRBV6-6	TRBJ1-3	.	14	CASSPRVGGNTIYF	TGTGCCAGCAGCCCTCGGGTGGGTGGAAACACCATATATTTT
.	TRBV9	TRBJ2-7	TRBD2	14	CASSLAGGSYEQYF	TGTGCCAGCAGCTTAGCGGGAGGCTCCTACGAGCAGTACTTC
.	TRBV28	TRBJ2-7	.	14	CASSLVGLMYEQYF	TGTGCCAGCAGTTTAGTCGGGTTAATGTACGAGCAGTACTTC
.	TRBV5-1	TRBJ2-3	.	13	CASSLPSGDTQYF	TGCGCCAGCAGCCTCCCCTCGGGGGATACGCAGTATTTT
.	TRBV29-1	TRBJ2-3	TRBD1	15	CSVLLRSGGPDTQYF	TGCAGCGTGCTGTTGAGGTCAGGGGGTCCAGATACGCAGTATTTT
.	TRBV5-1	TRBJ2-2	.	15	CASSPTQGNTGELFF	TGCGCCAGCAGCCCTACCCAGGGGAACACCGGGGAGCTGTTTTTT
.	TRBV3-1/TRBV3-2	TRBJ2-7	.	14	CASSQGATSYEQYF	TGTGCCAGCAGCCAAGGGGCCACATCCTACGAGCAGTACTTC
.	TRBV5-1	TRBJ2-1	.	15	CASSLDGGADNEQFF	TGCGCCAGCAGCTTGGACGGCGGGGCCGACAATGAGCAGTTCTTC
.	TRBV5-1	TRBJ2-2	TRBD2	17	CASSSIFSGRNTGELFF	TGCGCCAGCAGCTCAATTTTTAGCGGGCGGAACACCGGGGAGCTGTTTTTT
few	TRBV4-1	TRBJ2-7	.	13	CASSQEADYEQYF	TGCGCCAGCAGCCAAGAGGCAGACTACGAGCAGTACTTC
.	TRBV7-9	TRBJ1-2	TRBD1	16	CASSLGSSGQGGGYTF	TGTGCCAGCAGCTTAGGGAGTTCGGGACAGGGAGGCGGCTACACCTTC
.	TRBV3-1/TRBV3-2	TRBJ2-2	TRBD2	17	CASSQRLAAADTGELFF	TGTGCCAGCAGCCAACGCCTAGCGGCCGCGGACACCGGGGAGCTGTTTTTT
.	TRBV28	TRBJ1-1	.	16	CASSLGGGRVNTEAFF	TGTGCCAGCAGTTTAGGCGGGGGGCGCGTGAACACTGAAGCTTTCTTT
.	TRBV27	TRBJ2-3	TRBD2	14	CASMRSGRPDTQYF	TGTGCCAGCATGCGTAGCGGGAGGCCAGATACGCAGTATTTT
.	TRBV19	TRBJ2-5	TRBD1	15	CASSSDRGRRETQYF	TGTGCCAGTAGTAGCGACAGGGGGCGCAGAGAGACCCAGTACTTC
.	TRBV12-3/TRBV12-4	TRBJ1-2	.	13	CASSLVAVGGYTF	TGTGCCAGCAGTTTAGTAGCCGTCGGGGGCTACACCTTC
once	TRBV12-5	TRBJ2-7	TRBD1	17	CASGLVLETGSSYEQYF	TGTGCTAGTGGTTTGGTACTTGAGACAGGGAGCTCCTACGAGCAGTACTTC
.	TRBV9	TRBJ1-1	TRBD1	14	CASSVEGQATEAFF	TGTGCCAGCAGCGTGGAGGGACAGGCTACTGAAGCTTTCTTT
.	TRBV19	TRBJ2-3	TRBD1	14	CASSPPGQANTQYF	TGTGCCAGTAGTCCGCCCGGACAGGCCAATACGCAGTATTTT
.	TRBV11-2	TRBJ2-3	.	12	CASSPGTDTQYF	TGTGCCAGCAGCCCCGGCACAGATACGCAGTATTTT
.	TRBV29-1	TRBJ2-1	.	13	CSVESGVDNEQFF	TGCAGCGTCGAGTCGGGAGTGGATAATGAGCAGTTCTTC
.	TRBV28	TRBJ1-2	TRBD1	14	CASGIRDRAHGYTF	TGTGCCAGCGGGATCCGGGACAGGGCCCATGGCTACACCTTC